Each of the 27 T cell receptor beta chains below was sequenced from the same sample in a study of T cell responses to AZD1222 COVID-19 vaccine. The repertoire was sequenced with immunoSEQ multiplex PCR; TCRdb's copy has only in-frame clones and lacks some. Of more than 45,000 clones listed, about 88% were seen once; the top ten hold over 20%. Sequencing used peripheral blood, obtained on day 0 of AZD1222 vaccination. These receptors all stem from an adult in good health.

The rearrangement links TRBV7-2 to TRBJ1-4; weak D call: TRBD1 (6 bases). Trimming shortened V by 3 bases and J by 8 bases, and 13 bases separated the two germline ends. The CDR3 is 14 amino acids. From germline, CDR1 is SGHTA and CDR2 FQGNSA. The CDR3 protein is CASSLGGTGEKLFF. The CDR3 bases are TGTGCCAGCAGCTTGGGGGGAACAGGGGAAAAACTGTTTTTT. Filled out from reference TRBV7-2 and TRBJ1-4, the complete variable domain reads GAGVSQSPSNKVTEKGKDVELRCDPISGHTALYWYRQSLGQGLEFLIYFQGNSAPDKSGLPSDRFSAERTGGSVSTLTIQRTQQEDSAVYLCASSLGGTGEKLFFGSGTQLSVL.

V gene TRBV19 combines with J gene TRBJ2-1; D may be TRBD1 or TRBD2 (5 bases each). V lost 7 bases and J 0 bases, leaving 19 bases between the germline ends. The CDR3 runs 17 residues. Germline CDR1 reads LNHDA; CDR2 reads SQIVND (reference sequence). The CDR3 nucleotides are TGTGCCAGTACCCGCCTTGGGGGATCCAGCTCCTACAATGAGCAGTTCTTC. It codes for CASTRLGGSSSYNEQFF.

V and J are TRBV19 and TRBJ2-7; TRBD2 agrees at 7 bases. V was pared by 3 bases and J by 4 bases, with 9 bases of the junction left unmatched. The CDR3 is 15 residues long. From germline, CDR1 is LNHDA and CDR2 SQIVND (reference sequence). This CDR3 is CASSIRDGGTYEQYF. As DNA, the CDR3 is TGTGCCAGTAGTATCCGTGACGGGGGGACTTACGAGCAGTACTTC.

V is TRBV20-1 and J is TRBJ1-1, with 7 nucleotides matching TRBD1. Germline V lookup: CDR1 DFQATT, CDR2 SNEGSKA (reference sequence). The ends lost 3 bases at V and 4 bases at J; junction bases unmatched: 8. The CDR3 sequence is 14 residues long. Here the CDR3 reads CSASSRGRVTEAFF. The CDR3 coding sequence is TGCAGTGCTAGTTCGAGGGGGCGCGTCACTGAAGCTTTCTTT.

This clone showed up just once. The chain links TRBV28 to TRBJ1-6; D is ambiguous. V lost 4 bases to trimming and J lost 5 bases, with 9 bases between them. Germline CDR1 and CDR2: MDHEN and SYDVKM. This CDR3 is built from 14 residues. The CDR3 reads CASSWGGNNSPLHF. DNA for the CDR3: TGTGCCAGCAGTTGGGGTGGTAATAATTCACCCCTCCACTTT.

V and J are TRBV19 and TRBJ2-1, with D tentatively TRBD2 (5 bases). Germline loops: CDR1 LNHDA, CDR2 SQIVND (reference sequence). The germline V and J ends were trimmed by 5 bases and 7 bases, with 15 bases remaining between them. This CDR3 is built from 14 residues. The CDR3 sequence is CASSPRTTGNEQFF. The CDR3 DNA follows: TGTGCCAGTAGTCCACGGACCACGGGGAATGAGCAGTTCTTC.

J is TRBJ2-1 and V is TRBV7-6, with D perhaps TRBD1 (6 bases). The CDR3 totals 14 residues. V shed 4 bases and J shed 8 bases, with 15 bases lying between them. Germline V lookup: CDR1 SGHVS, CDR2 FNYEAQ. CDR3 DNA sequence: TGTGCCAGCAGCTCAGGGGTGGCTGTGGATGAGCAGTTCTTC. The encoded protein is CASSSGVAVDEQFF.

This chain links TRBV5-1 with TRBJ2-7; perhaps TRBD1 as D (6 bases). Looked up from germline, CDR1 is SGHRS and CDR2 is YFSETQ. The CDR3 totals 17 residues. The ends were cut back, 4 bases at V and 1 base at J, with 21 bases in the middle. CDR3 sequence: CASSRTNSGVASYEQYF. DNA for the CDR3: TGCGCCAGCAGCCGCACAAACTCAGGGGTAGCGTCCTACGAGCAGTACTTC.

The J gene is TRBJ2-5, the V gene TRBV2; no firm D call. V lost 4 bases to trimming and J lost 2 bases, with 8 bases between them. Germline V CDR1 and CDR2: SNHLY, FYNNEI. The CDR3 is 13 residues long. As DNA, the CDR3 is TGTGCCAGCAGTGTGTTTCCACAAGAGACCCAGTACTTC. Its translation is CASSVFPQETQYF.

Here the CDR3 reads CASSKDSAEAFF. CDR3 DNA: TGTGCCAGCTCGAAGGACAGCGCTGAAGCTTTCTTT. This chain connects TRBV2 to TRBJ1-1, with a possible D match to TRBD1 (6 bases). The V gene lost 8 bases and the J gene lost 6 bases, with 13 bases spanning the gap. Germline V lookup: CDR1 SNHLY, CDR2 FYNNEI. This CDR3 region has 12 residues.

The chain couples TRBV18 to TRBJ2-1; 8 nucleotides line up with TRBD1. Trimming removed 3 bases from V and 5 bases from J; junction bases left unmatched: 6. This CDR3 comprises 15 residues. Germline V CDR1 and CDR2: KGHSH, LQKENI. The CDR3 bases are TGTGCCAGCTCACCCCGGACAGGGTTTGACAATGAGCAGTTCTTC. Its protein is CASSPRTGFDNEQFF.

V usage is TRBV11-2 and J usage is TRBJ2-1, with 7 bases identical to TRBD2. The CDR3 extends over 17 amino acids. CDR1 is SGHAT and CDR2 is FQNNGV in the germline V gene. The ends lost 2 bases at V and 7 bases at J; junction bases unmatched: 14. The CDR3 sequence: CASSLLQGGSLRNEQFF. In nucleotides, the CDR3 is TGTGCCAGCAGCTTACTTCAGGGCGGGAGCCTGAGGAATGAGCAGTTCTTC.

The V gene is TRBV11-3, the J gene TRBJ2-1, with a tentative D call TRBD2 (6 bases). The length of the CDR3 is 14 residues. Germline V gene sequence: CDR1 SGHNT, CDR2 YENEEA. V was clipped by 1 base and J by 9 bases, with 13 bases between them. The CDR3 is CASSLVVGSGEQFF. The CDR3 DNA reads as TGTGCCAGCAGCTTAGTCGTGGGTAGCGGTGAGCAGTTCTTC.

This chain joins TRBV10-3 and TRBJ2-3; perhaps TRBD2 as D (6 bases). The CDR3 sequence is 14 residues long. The V end was cut by 7 bases, the J end by 0 bases, with 11 bases between. In germline, CDR1 is ENHRY, CDR2 SYGVKD. CDR3 sequence: CAITPGGSTDTQYF. As DNA, the CDR3 is TGTGCCATCACCCCCGGGGGAAGCACAGATACGCAGTATTTT.

The CDR3 nucleotides read TGCGCCAGCAGCTTTGGACTAGCGGGAGGCTTCACAGATACGCAGTATTTT. Translation: CASSFGLAGGFTDTQYF. The chain is built from TRBV5-1 and TRBJ2-3; 14 bases are shared with TRBD2. The CDR3 consists of 17 residues. Germline lookup yields CDR1 SGHRS and CDR2 YFSETQ. J lost 2 bases, V lost 2 bases, and 4 bases had no gene match.

This chain joins TRBV7-9 and TRBJ2-1; 9 bases fit TRBD1. The V gene's germline CDR1 is SEHNR and CDR2 FQNEAQ (reference sequence). The V segment lost 0 bases and the J segment 8 bases; nucleotides outside the gene matches: 8. The CDR3 spans 16 residues. DNA for the CDR3: TGTGCCAGCAGCTTAGCGACGTACAGGGGGCTGCATGAGCAGTTCTTC. It specifies CASSLATYRGLHEQFF. Filled out from reference TRBV7-9 and TRBJ2-1, the complete variable domain reads DTGVSQNPRHKITKRGQNVTFRCDPISEHNRLYWYRQTLGQGPEFLTYFQNEAQLEKSRLLSDRFSAERPKGSFSTLEIQRTEQGDSAMYLCASSLATYRGLHEQFFGPGTRLTVL.

The CDR3 loop reads CAWAQGLHLSYTF. As DNA, the CDR3 is TGTGCCTGGGCCCAGGGACTCCATCTCAGCTACACCTTC. This rearrangement joins TRBV30 to TRBJ1-2; a possible D gene is TRBD1 (5 bases). V lost 5 bases and J lost 9, with 19 bases in between. CDR1 is GTSNPN, CDR2 SVGIG, per germline (reference sequence). The length of the CDR3 is 13 residues. The variable domain in full, completed from reference TRBV30 and TRBJ1-2, reads SQTIHQWPATLVQPVGSPLSLECTVEGTSNPNLYWYRQAAGRGLQLLFYSVGIGQISSEVPQNLSASRPQDRQFILSSKKLLLSDSGFYLCAWAQGLHLSYTFGSGTRLTVV.

The rearrangement joins TRBV27 to TRBJ2-7; 13 nucleotides line up with TRBD2. Germline V lookup: CDR1 MNHEY, CDR2 SMNVEV (reference sequence). The CDR3 loop spans 13 amino acids. J gave up 4 bases and V 8 bases, and 2 bases lay outside the gene matches. The CDR3 loop reads CASGTSGAYEQYF. Here the CDR3 DNA reads TGTGCCAGCGGGACTAGCGGGGCTTACGAGCAGTACTTC.

This clone was counted only a few times. The chain carries TRBV7-7 and TRBJ2-5; 8 bases agree with TRBD2. The germline gives CDR1 SSHAT, CDR2 FNYEAQ (reference sequence). CDR3 size: 16 residues. J gave up 2 bases and V 4 bases, and 9 bases lay outside the gene matches. CDR3 in amino acids: CASSSTHTSGQETQYF. The CDR3 region has the DNA TGTGCCAGCAGCTCCACTCACACTAGCGGACAAGAGACCCAGTACTTC.

This chain connects TRBV19 to TRBJ1-5, with a possible D match to TRBD1 (6 bases). Between the trimmed V and J ends, which lost 4 bases and 2 bases, there was a span of 12 bases. The CDR3 extends over 15 amino acids. Per germline, CDR1 LNHDA and CDR2 SQIVND (reference sequence). CDR3 sequence (DNA): TGTGCCAGTAGTAAACAGGGCGGGGGCAATCAGCCCCAGCATTTT. Protein: CASSKQGGGNQPQHF.

The chain joins TRBV4-1 to TRBJ1-5, with TRBD1 matching 8 bases. This CDR3 spans 15 amino acids. Germline values: CDR1 MGHRA, CDR2 YSYEKL. J lost 7 bases, V lost 2 bases, and 7 bases had no gene match. CDR3 protein: CASSQPGRGQQPQHF. CDR3 in DNA: TGCGCCAGCAGCCAACCTGGCAGGGGGCAACAGCCCCAGCATTTT.

This chain connects TRBV5-1 to TRBJ2-1, with 14 bases identical to TRBD2. The CDR3 consists of 18 residues. The trim removed 3 bases at V and 0 bases at J, leaving 5 bases unmatched. The V gene's germline CDR1 is SGHRS and CDR2 YFSETQ. The CDR3 nucleotides read TGCGCCAGCAGCTCACCGGGACTAGCGGGAGTCTCCTACAATGAGCAGTTCTTC. This translates into CASSSPGLAGVSYNEQFF.

Here the CDR3 DNA reads TGTGCCAGCAGCAGGACAGGGCTATCCTACGAGCAGTACTTC. Its protein product is CASSRTGLSYEQYF. The chain employs TRBV5-6 and TRBJ2-7, with 8 bases fitting TRBD1. Germline CDR1 is SGHDT and CDR2 is YYEEEE. The V gene end was trimmed by 4 bases and the J gene end by 1 base; junction bases not matched to a gene: 4. This CDR3 contains 14 residues.

The chain has TRBV5-1 and TRBJ2-1, with 10 bases lining up with TRBD2. The CDR3 is 16 residues long. Unmatched junction bases numbered 10, after V lost 3 bases and J lost 7 bases. Germline V gene sequence: CDR1 SGHRS, CDR2 YFSETQ. CDR3 region: CASSSTGTSVRNEQFF. The CDR3 nucleotides are TGCGCCAGCAGCTCGACCGGGACTAGCGTTAGGAATGAGCAGTTCTTC.

This rearrangement joins TRBV7-7 to TRBJ2-6, with 9 bases identical to TRBD1. The germline V gene has CDR1 SSHAT and CDR2 FNYEAQ (reference sequence). Germline trimming cut 4 bases from V and 1 base from J; bases unmatched to any gene: 2. This CDR3 region has 16 residues. This chain's CDR3 is CASSSGTGSGANVLTF. DNA of the CDR3: TGTGCCAGCAGCTCCGGGACAGGGTCTGGGGCCAACGTCCTGACTTTC.

The CDR3 bases are TGTGCCAGCAGCCCCCTGACAGGGTGGCGGGAGCTGTTTTTT. Translated, it gives CASSPLTGWRELFF. The genes are TRBV11-2 and TRBJ2-2; TRBD1 agrees at 7 bases. V gave up 5 bases and J gave up 9 bases; unmatched junction bases: 9. This CDR3 is 14 amino acids long. CDR1 is SGHAT and CDR2 is FQNNGV in the germline V gene.

J is TRBJ2-7 and V is TRBV9; 7 positions match TRBD2. CDR3 length: 14 residues. Germline CDR1 is SGDLS and CDR2 is YYNGEE. V was clipped by 0 bases and J by 5 bases; unmatched bases: 5. The CDR3 sequence: CASSVDPGTNEQYF. The CDR3 DNA is TGTGCCAGCAGCGTAGATCCCGGGACTAACGAGCAGTACTTC.